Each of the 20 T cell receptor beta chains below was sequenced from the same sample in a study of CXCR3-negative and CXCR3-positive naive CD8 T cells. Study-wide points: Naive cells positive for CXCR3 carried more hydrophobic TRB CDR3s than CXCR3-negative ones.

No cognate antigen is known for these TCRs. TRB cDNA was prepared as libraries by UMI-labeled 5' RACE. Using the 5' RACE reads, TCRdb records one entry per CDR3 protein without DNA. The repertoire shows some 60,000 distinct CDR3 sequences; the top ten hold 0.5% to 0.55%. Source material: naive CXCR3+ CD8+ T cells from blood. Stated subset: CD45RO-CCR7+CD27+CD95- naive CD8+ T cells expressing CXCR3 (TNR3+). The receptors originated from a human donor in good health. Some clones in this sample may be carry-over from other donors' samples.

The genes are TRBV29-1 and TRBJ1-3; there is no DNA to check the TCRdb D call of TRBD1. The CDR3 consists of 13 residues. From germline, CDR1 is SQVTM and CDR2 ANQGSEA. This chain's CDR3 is CSVPGAPGNTIYF.

CDR3 region: CASSPGIRVPFTDTQYF. The rearrangement uses TRBV18 and TRBJ2-3; with no DNA, the TCRdb D assignment of TRBD1 cannot be verified. Germline values: CDR1 KGHSH, CDR2 LQKENI. The CDR3 loop spans 17 amino acids.

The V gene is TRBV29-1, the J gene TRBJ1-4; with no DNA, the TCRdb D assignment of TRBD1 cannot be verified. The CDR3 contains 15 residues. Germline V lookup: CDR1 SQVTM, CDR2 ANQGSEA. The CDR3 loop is CSVEDTGPRGEKLFF.

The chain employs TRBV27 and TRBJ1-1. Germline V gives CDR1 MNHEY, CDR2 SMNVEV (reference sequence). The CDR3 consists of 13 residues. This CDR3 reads CASSLAWRTEAFF.

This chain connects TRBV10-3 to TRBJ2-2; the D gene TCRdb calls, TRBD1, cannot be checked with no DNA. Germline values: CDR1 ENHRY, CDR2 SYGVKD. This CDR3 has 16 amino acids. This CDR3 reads CAISEFGQGATGELFF.

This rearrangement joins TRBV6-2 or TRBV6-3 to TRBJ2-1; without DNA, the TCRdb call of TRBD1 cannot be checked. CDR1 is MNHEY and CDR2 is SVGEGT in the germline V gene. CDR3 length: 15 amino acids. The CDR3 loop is CASTLGWENPSEQFF.

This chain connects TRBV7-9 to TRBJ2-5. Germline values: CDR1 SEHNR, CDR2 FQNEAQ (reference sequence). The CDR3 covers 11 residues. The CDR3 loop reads CASRARETQYF.

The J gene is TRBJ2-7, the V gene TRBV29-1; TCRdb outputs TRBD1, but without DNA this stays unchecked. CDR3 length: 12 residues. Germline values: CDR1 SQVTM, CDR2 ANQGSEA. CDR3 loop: CSARDGPLEQYF.

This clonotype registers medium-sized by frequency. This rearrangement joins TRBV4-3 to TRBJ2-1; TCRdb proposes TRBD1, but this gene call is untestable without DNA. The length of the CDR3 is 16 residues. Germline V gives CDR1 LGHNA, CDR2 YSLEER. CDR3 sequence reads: CASSQDRWGTANEQFF.

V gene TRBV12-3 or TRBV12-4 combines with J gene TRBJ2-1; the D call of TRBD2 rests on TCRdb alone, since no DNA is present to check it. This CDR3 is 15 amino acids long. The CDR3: CASRSYRDYYNEQFF.

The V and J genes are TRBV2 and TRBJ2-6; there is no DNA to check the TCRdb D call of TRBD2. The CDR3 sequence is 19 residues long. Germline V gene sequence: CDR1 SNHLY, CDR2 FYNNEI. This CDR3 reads CASSEAPPGPSSGANVLTF. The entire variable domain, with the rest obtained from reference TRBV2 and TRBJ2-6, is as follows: EPEVTQTPSHQVTQMGQEVILRCVPISNHLYFYWYRQILGQKVEFLVSFYNNEISEKSEIFDDQFSVERPDGSNFTLKIRSTKLEDSAMYFCASSEAPPGPSSGANVLTFGAGSRLTVL.

CDR3 region: CASTADQLRGTQYF. This sequence joins TRBV12-3 or TRBV12-4 and TRBJ2-5. The CDR3 runs 14 residues.

The CDR3 here is CASRDPGRSIGYTF. This chain joins TRBV12-3 or TRBV12-4 and TRBJ1-2. This CDR3 is built from 14 residues.

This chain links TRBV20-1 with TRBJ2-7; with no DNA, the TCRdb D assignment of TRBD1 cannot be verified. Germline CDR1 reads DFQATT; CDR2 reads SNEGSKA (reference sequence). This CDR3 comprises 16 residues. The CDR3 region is CSAREFGCPDPYEQYF.

CDR3: CASSLSFLGEQYF. This sequence joins TRBV28 and TRBJ2-7. Germline CDR1 is MDHEN and CDR2 is SYDVKM. This CDR3 has 13 amino acids.

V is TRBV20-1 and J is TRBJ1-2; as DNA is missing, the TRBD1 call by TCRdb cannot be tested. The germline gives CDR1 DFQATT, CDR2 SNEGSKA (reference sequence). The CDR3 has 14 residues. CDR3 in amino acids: CNARDPGKPYGYTF.

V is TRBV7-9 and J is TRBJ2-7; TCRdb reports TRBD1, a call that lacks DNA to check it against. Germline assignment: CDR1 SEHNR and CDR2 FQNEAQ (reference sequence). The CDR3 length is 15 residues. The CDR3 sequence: CASSLGGQAAYEQYF.

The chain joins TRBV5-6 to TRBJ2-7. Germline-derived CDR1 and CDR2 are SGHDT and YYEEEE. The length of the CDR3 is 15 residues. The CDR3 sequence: CASSLDGRKAYEQYF.

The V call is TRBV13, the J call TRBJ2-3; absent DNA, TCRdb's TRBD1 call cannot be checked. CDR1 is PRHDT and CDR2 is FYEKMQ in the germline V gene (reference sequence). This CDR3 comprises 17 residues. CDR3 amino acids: CASSLAGTGPFTDTQYF.

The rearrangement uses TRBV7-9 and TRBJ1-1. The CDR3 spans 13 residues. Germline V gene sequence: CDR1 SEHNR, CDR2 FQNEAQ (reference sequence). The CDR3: CASSFAQNTEAFF.